The 19 T cell receptor beta chains in this list originate from one sample, sequenced in a study of Graves' ophthalmopathy and Graves' hyperthyroidism. The TCR beta CDR3 regions underwent amplification from RNA transcripts. HTBI primers were employed in first-round RT-PCR, then a second-round multiplex PCR followed. TCRdb recomputed calls from the multiplex PCR reads with MiXCR, one row per CDR3 protein. Here the sample spans fewer than 350,000 distinct CDR3 sequences, roughly 15% being singletons. Sequencing was done on a sample of peripheral blood. The receptors were sampled from an adult man with Graves' ophthalmopathy.

This clonotype has a count of ten or more. The chain carries TRBV6-1 and TRBJ1-2; a weak D match, TRBD1 (6 bases). CDR3 length: 15 residues. Germline CDR1 and CDR2: MNHNS and SASEGT. V lost 2 bases and J 6 bases, leaving 16 bases between the germline ends. The CDR3 reads CASSEWNREVHGYTF. The DNA for the CDR3 is TGTGCCAGCAGTGAATGGAACAGGGAGGTTCATGGCTACACCTTC.

This clonotype appeared many times. V gene TRBV6-1 combines with J gene TRBJ2-7; D is uncertain. V was shortened by 2 bases and J by 3 bases, with 2 bases between the two germline ends. This CDR3 is built from 11 residues. Germline CDR1 reads MNHNS; CDR2 reads SASEGT. Written as DNA, the CDR3 is TGTGCCAGCAGTGAATTCTACGAGCAGTACTTC. The encoded protein is CASSEFYEQYF.

The rearrangement uses TRBV7-3 and TRBJ2-5; 8 bases fit TRBD2. This CDR3 region has 16 residues. The germline V gene has CDR1 SGHTA and CDR2 FQGTGA. Losses at the gene ends were 5 bases for V and 2 bases for J; bases not matched to a gene: 10. CDR3 nucleotide sequence: TGTGCCAGCAGCCCTCGGGGGGGCGGGGGACAAGAGACCCAGTACTTC. Protein sequence: CASSPRGGGGQETQYF.

This clonotype has ten or more counts. The V call is TRBV7-8, the J call TRBJ2-2, with TRBD2 as a possible D gene (7 bases). CDR3 length: 16 amino acids. Germline V gene data show CDR1 as SGHVS and CDR2 as FQNEAQ. Trimming stripped 5 bases from V and 5 bases from J, with 18 bases between. The CDR3 coding sequence is TGTGCCAGCAGCCGCGGTTCGGGGGGCCCGACCGGGGAGCTGTTTTTT. This gives the protein CASSRGSGGPTGELFF. Full variable domain (outside the CDR3, taken from reference TRBV7-8 and TRBJ2-2): GAGVSQSPRYKVAKRGQDVALRCDPISGHVSLFWYQQALGQGPEFLTYFQNEAQLDKSGLPSDRFFAERPEGSVSTLKIQRTQQEDSAVYLCASSRGSGGPTGELFFGEGSRLTVL.

This clonotype was detected many times. The chain links TRBV4-1 to TRBJ1-3; 9 positions agree with TRBD1. CDR1 is MGHRA and CDR2 is YSYEKL in the germline V gene. This CDR3 spans 15 amino acids. The ends lost 3 bases at V and 5 bases at J; junction bases unmatched: 5. The CDR3, as DNA: TGCGCCAGCAGCCAGTTACAGGGGGCGAGAAACACCATATATTTT. It translates to CASSQLQGARNTIYF.

This clonotype was detected many times. This chain uses TRBV16 with TRBJ1-1; no firm D call. Trimming took off 1 base at V and 5 bases at J, with 17 bases between the two ends. The germline V gene encodes CDR1 KGHSY and CDR2 FQNENV. CDR3 size: 16 residues. CDR3 loop: CASSQYKDPLRTEAFF. CDR3 DNA: TGTGCCAGCAGCCAATACAAGGACCCTTTGAGGACTGAAGCTTTCTTT.

This clonotype came up many times. The chain couples TRBV2 to TRBJ2-5; 7 bases map to TRBD1. The V and J ends lost 11 bases and 1 base, in that order; junction bases with no gene match: 10. This CDR3 has 14 amino acids. The germline V gene encodes CDR1 SNHLY and CDR2 FYNNEI. The CDR3 DNA sequence: TGTGCCGGAAAGGGACAGCAAAGCCAAGAGACCCAGTACTTC. It translates to CAGKGQQSQETQYF.

The CDR3 spells CASSYSFLRGSQETQYF. Written as DNA, the CDR3 is TGTGCCAGCAGTTACTCGTTCCTTCGGGGGAGCCAAGAGACCCAGTACTTC. This chain uses TRBV6-2 or TRBV6-3 with TRBJ2-5; possible D gene TRBD2, 6 bases. Trimming took 0 bases from V and 1 from J, leaving 15 bases between them. This CDR3 has 17 amino acids. Germline V gene sequence: CDR1 MNHEY, CDR2 SVGEGT.

This clonotype has at least ten counts. The chain is built from TRBV9 and TRBJ2-7; 11 nucleotides agree with TRBD2. V shed 4 bases and J 4 bases; nucleotides not matched to a gene: 7. The germline V gene has CDR1 SGDLS and CDR2 YYNGEE. There are 15 residues in the CDR3. Written as DNA, the CDR3 is TGTGCCAGCAGCCCGGACCCTAGCGGGAGGTACGAGCAGTACTTC. This gives the protein CASSPDPSGRYEQYF.

This clonotype came up many times. This sequence joins TRBV5-1 and TRBJ1-3, with unresolved D. This CDR3 contains 16 residues. Trimming took 0 bases from V and 0 from J, leaving 10 bases between them. Germline CDR1 is SGHRS and CDR2 is YFSETQ. CDR3 DNA sequence: TGCGCCAGCAGCTTGGAGGGAGCTTACTCTGGAAACACCATATATTTT. Translating it yields CASSLEGAYSGNTIYF.

This clonotype appeared many times. The chain joins TRBV28 to TRBJ1-1, with 10 positions matching TRBD1. Germline V gives CDR1 MDHEN, CDR2 SYDVKM. The CDR3 sequence is 15 residues long. Germline trimming cut 3 bases from V and 4 bases from J; bases unmatched to any gene: 5. This CDR3 is CASSLTGGPGTEAFF. Here the CDR3 DNA reads TGTGCCAGCAGTTTGACAGGGGGCCCTGGCACTGAAGCTTTCTTT. The full variable domain, rest sourced from reference TRBV28 and TRBJ1-1, is DVKVTQSSRYLVKRTGEKVFLECVQDMDHENMFWYRQDPGLGLRLIYFSYDVKMKEKGDIPEGYSVSREKKERFSLILESASTNQTSMYLCASSLTGGPGTEAFFGQGTRLTVV.

At least ten counts were recorded for this clonotype. The chain uses TRBV7-3 and TRBJ2-5; D unclear. Per the germline V gene, CDR1 is SGHTA and CDR2 is FQGTGA. Deletions cut 1 base from V and 4 bases from J, with 7 bases between. The CDR3 totals 13 residues. CDR3 region: CASSLNPRETQYF. The CDR3 DNA is TGTGCCAGCAGCTTAAATCCCCGAGAGACCCAGTACTTC. The whole variable domain, filled in from reference TRBV7-3 and TRBJ2-5, reads GAGVSQTPSNKVTEKGKYVELRCDPISGHTALYWYRQSLGQGPEFLIYFQGTGAADDSGLPNDRFFAVRPEGSVSTLKIQRTERGDSAVYLCASSLNPRETQYFGPGTRLLVL.

This clonotype has a count of ten or more. The J gene is TRBJ2-2, the V gene TRBV15; D not certain. V was shortened by 5 bases and J by 6 bases, with 10 bases between the two germline ends. The CDR3 has 13 amino acids. CDR1 is LNHNV, CDR2 YYDKDF, per germline (reference sequence). The DNA of the CDR3 is TGTGCCACCAGCGGAAAGAGTCCCGGGGAGCTGTTTTTT. It yields the protein CATSGKSPGELFF.

The gene calls are TRBV10-1 and TRBJ2-2; 7 bases are shared with TRBD1. After removal of 4 bases from V and 4 bases from J, the junction contained 6 bases not matched to a gene. The CDR3 loop spans 15 amino acids. Germline V gene lookup returns CDR1 WNHNN and CDR2 SYGVQD (reference sequence). The CDR3 DNA reads TGCGCCAGCAGTGGACCGGGACAGACCACCGGGGAGCTGTTTTTT. It codes for CASSGPGQTTGELFF.

In this sample, this clonotype turned up many times. The chain links TRBV7-2 to TRBJ1-1; a possible D gene is TRBD1 (6 bases). The CDR3 consists of 15 residues. V was shortened by 2 bases and J by 7 bases, with 17 bases between the two germline ends. From germline, CDR1 is SGHTA and CDR2 FQGNSA. The DNA for the CDR3 is TGTGCCAGCAGCTTAAGGGGGGGGCGCGTTCTTGAAGCTTTCTTT. It codes for CASSLRGGRVLEAFF.

This clonotype showed up many times. The genes are TRBV27 and TRBJ2-7, with a weak D call TRBD2 (5 bases). The CDR3 runs to 13 residues. V lost 10 bases, J lost 2 bases, and 15 bases lay in between. Looked up from germline, CDR1 is MNHEY and CDR2 is SMNVEV (reference sequence). This CDR3 reads CATKALGAYEQYF. The CDR3 region has the DNA TGTGCCACCAAGGCGTTGGGAGCCTACGAGCAGTACTTC.

This clonotype was seen at least ten times. V and J are TRBV6-5 and TRBJ2-7; 10 bases line up with TRBD1. The CDR3 contains 16 residues. With V trimmed by 4 bases and J by 7 bases, 13 bases remained unmatched. Germline lookup yields CDR1 MNHEY and CDR2 SVGAGI. The CDR3 region has the DNA TGTGCCAGCAGTTCTCTAGCCCGACAGGGGGCGGGGGAGCAGTACTTC. Its translation: CASSSLARQGAGEQYF.

This clonotype was seen many times. The chain combines TRBV6-5 with TRBJ2-5, with 9 bases aligning to TRBD1. The V gene's germline CDR1 is MNHEY and CDR2 SVGAGI. V lost 3 bases and J lost 1; bases outside the gene matches: 6. The CDR3 length is 16 residues. The chain's CDR3 is CASSYRGTGLQETQYF. For the CDR3, the DNA is TGTGCCAGCAGTTATCGCGGGACAGGGCTCCAAGAGACCCAGTACTTC.

This clonotype was seen more than once but under ten times. This may come from a read error, since a much larger clone is one base off. The chain has TRBV6-5 and TRBJ1-2; 8 bases line up with TRBD1. Germline V gene data show CDR1 as MNHEY and CDR2 as SVGAGI. The CDR3 runs to 16 residues. V gave up 0 bases and J gave up 8 bases; unmatched junction bases: 11. The CDR3 DNA reads as TGTGCCAGCAGTTACTCGACGATTCAGGGGGCAAGGGGCTACACCTTC. Protein: CASSYSTIQGARGYTF.